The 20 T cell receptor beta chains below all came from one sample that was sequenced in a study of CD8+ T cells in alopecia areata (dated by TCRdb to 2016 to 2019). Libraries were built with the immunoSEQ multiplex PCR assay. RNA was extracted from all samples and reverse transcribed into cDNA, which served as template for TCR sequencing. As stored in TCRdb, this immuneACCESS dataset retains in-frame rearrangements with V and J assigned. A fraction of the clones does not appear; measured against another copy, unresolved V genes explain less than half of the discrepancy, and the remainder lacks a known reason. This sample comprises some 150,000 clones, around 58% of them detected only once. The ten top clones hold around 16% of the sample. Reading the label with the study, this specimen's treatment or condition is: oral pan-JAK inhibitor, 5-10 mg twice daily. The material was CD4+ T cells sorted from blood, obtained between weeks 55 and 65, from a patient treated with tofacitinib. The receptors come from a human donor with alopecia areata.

CDR3: CASSISSRDYRQFF. The CDR3, as DNA: TGTGCCAGTAGTATTTCCTCACGGGACTATAGACAATTCTTC. The chain recombines TRBV19 with TRBJ2-1, with 7 bases matching TRBD2. CDR3 length equals 14 residues. Losses at the gene ends were 3 bases for V and 16 bases for J; bases not matched to a gene: 15. Germline V gene sequence: CDR1 LNHDA, CDR2 SQIVND (reference sequence).

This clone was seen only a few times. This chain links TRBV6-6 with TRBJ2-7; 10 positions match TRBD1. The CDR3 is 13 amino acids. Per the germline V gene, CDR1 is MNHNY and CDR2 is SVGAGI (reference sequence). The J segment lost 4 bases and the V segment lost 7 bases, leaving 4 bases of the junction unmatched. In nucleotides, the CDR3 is TGTGCCAGCACCCGGGACAGGGGATACGAGCAGTACTTC. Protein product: CASTRDRGYEQYF.

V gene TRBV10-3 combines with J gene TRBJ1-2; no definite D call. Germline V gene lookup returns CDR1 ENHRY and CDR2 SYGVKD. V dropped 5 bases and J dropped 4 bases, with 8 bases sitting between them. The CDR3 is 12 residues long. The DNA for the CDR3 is TGTGCCATCAGTACCCTTAGCTATGGCTACACCTTC. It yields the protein CAISTLSYGYTF.

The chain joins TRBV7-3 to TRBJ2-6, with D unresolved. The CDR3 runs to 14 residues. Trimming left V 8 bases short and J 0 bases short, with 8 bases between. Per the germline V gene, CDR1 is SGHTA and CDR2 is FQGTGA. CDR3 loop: CASSPDSGANVLTF. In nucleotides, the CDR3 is TGTGCCAGCTCGCCGGACTCTGGGGCCAACGTCCTGACTTTC.

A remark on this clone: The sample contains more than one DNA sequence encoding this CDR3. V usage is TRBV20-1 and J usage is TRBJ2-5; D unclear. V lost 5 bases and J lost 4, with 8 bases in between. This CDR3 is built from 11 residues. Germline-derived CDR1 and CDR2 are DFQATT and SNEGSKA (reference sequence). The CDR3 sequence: CSARTGETQYF. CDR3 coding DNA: TGCAGTGCTCGTACGGGAGAGACCCAGTACTTC.

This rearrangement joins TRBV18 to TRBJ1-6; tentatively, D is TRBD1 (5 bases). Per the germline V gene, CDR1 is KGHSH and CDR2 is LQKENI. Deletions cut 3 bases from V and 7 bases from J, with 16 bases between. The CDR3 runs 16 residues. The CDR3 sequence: CASSPGGGRRNSPLHF. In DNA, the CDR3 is TGTGCCAGCTCACCTGGGGGAGGCCGCCGGAATTCACCCCTCCACTTT. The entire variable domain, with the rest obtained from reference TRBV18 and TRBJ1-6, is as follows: NAGVMQNPRHLVRRRGQEARLRCSPMKGHSHVYWYRQLPEEGLKFMVYLQKENIIDESGMPKERFSAEFPKEGPSILRIQQVVRGDSAAYFCASSPGGGRRNSPLHFGNGTRLTVT.

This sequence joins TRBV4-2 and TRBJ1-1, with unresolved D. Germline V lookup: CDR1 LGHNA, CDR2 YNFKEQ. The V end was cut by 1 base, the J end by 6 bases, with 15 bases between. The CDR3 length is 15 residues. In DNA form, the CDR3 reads TGTGCCAGCAGCCAAGTAGCCAGACTTGGACCTGAAGCTTTCTTT. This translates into CASSQVARLGPEAFF.

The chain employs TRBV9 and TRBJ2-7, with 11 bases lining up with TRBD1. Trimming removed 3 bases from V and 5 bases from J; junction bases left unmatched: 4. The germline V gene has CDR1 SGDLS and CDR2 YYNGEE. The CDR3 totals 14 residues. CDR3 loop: CASSAGQGANEQYF. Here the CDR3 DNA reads TGTGCCAGCAGCGCCGGACAGGGGGCCAACGAGCAGTACTTC. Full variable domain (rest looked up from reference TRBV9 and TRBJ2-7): DSGVTQTPKHLITATGQRVTLRCSPRSGDLSVYWYQQSLDQGLQFLIQYYNGEERAKGNILERFSAQQFPDLHSELNLSSLELGDSALYFCASSAGQGANEQYFGPGTRLTVT.

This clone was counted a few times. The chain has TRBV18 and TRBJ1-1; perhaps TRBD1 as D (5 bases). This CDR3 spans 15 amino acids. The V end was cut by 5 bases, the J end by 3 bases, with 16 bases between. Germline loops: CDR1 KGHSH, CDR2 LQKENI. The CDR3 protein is CASSSVREGYTEAFF. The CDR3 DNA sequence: TGTGCCAGCTCATCAGTCCGCGAGGGGTACACTGAAGCTTTCTTT. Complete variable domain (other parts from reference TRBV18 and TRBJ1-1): NAGVMQNPRHLVRRRGQEARLRCSPMKGHSHVYWYRQLPEEGLKFMVYLQKENIIDESGMPKERFSAEFPKEGPSILRIQQVVRGDSAAYFCASSSVREGYTEAFFGQGTRLTVV.

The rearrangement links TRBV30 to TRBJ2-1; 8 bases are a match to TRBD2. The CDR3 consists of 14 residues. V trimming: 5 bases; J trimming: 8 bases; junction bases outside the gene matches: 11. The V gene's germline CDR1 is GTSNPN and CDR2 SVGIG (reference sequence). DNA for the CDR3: TGTGCCTGGGTCGGACGGGGGGGGCTAGATGAGCAGTTCTTC. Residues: CAWVGRGGLDEQFF.

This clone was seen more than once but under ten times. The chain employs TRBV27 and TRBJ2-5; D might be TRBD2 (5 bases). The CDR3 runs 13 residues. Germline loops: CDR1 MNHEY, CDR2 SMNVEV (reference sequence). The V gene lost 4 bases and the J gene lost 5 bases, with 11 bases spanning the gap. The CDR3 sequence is CASSSFGLETQYF. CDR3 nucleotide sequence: TGTGCCAGCAGTTCTTTCGGACTCGAGACCCAGTACTTC.

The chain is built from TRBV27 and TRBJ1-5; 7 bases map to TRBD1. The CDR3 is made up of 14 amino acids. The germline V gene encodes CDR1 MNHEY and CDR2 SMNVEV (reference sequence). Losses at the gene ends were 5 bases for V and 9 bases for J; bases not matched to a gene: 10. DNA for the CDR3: TGTGCCAGCAGTCCTCGACCAGGGGGAGGGCCCCAGCATTTT. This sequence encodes CASSPRPGGGPQHF.

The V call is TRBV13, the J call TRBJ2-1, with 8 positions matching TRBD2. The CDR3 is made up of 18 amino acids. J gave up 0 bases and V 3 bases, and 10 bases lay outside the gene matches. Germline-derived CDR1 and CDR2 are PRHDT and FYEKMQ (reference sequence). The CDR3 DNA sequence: TGTGCCAGCAGCTTCAGACTAGCGATTGGAAACTCCTACAATGAGCAGTTCTTC. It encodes CASSFRLAIGNSYNEQFF.

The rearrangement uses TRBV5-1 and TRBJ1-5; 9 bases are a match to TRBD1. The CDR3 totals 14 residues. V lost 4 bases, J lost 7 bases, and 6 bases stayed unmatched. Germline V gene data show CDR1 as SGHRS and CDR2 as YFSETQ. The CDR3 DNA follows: TGCGCCAGCAGCATGGGACAGGGTGAACAGCCCCAGCATTTT. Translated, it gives CASSMGQGEQPQHF.

This CDR3 is CAISERRGQSNTGELFF. CDR3 DNA: TGTGCCATCAGTGAGCGGAGGGGGCAGTCGAACACCGGGGAGCTGTTTTTT. The rearrangement links TRBV10-3 to TRBJ2-2; TRBD1 is a possible D gene (7 bases). Per the germline V gene, CDR1 is ENHRY and CDR2 is SYGVKD. Trimming removed 2 bases at V and 0 bases at J, with 13 bases between. The CDR3 has 17 amino acids.

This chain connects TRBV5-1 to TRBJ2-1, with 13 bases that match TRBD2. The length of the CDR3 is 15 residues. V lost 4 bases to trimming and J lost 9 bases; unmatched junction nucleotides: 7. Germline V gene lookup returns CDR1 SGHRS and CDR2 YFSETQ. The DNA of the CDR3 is TGCGCCAGCAGCCAGGGGACTAGCGGGGTGAGTGAGCAGTTCTTC. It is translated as CASSQGTSGVSEQFF. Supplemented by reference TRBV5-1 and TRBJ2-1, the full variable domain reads KAGVTQTPRYLIKTRGQQVTLSCSPISGHRSVSWYQQTPGQGLQFLFEYFSETQRNKGNFPGRFSGRQFSNSRSEMNVSTLELGDSALYLCASSQGTSGVSEQFFGPGTRLTVL.

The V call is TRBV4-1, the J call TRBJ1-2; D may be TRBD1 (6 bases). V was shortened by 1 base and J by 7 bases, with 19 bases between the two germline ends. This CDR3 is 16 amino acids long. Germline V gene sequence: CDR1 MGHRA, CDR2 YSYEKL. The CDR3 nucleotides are TGCGCCAGCAGCCAAGGGCCACAGACAGGCCTCCCTGGCTACACCTTC. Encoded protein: CASSQGPQTGLPGYTF.

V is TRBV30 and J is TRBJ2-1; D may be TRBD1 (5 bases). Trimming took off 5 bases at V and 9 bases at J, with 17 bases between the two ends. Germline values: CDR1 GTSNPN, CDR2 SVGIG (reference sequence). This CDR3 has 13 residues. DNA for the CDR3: TGTGCCTGGGCGCGCGGATTAGACAGTGAGCAGTTCTTC. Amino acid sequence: CAWARGLDSEQFF.

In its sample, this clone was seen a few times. CDR3 sequence: CSVSQGMGNQPQHF. The CDR3 region has the DNA TGCAGCGTTAGTCAGGGAATGGGCAATCAGCCCCAGCATTTT. This chain uses TRBV29-1 with TRBJ1-5; maybe TRBD1 (5 bases). The CDR3 spans 14 residues. Looked up from germline, CDR1 is SQVTM and CDR2 is ANQGSEA. Trimming removed 5 bases from V and 2 bases from J, with 13 bases in between.

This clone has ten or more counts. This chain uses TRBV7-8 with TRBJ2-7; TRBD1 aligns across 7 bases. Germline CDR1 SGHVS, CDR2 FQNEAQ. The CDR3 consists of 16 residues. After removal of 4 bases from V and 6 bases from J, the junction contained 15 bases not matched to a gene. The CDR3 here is CASSSVKPGTVREQYF. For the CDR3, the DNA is TGTGCCAGCAGCTCCGTCAAACCCGGGACAGTTCGCGAGCAGTACTTC.